This T cell receptor (beta chain) was sequenced during a study of blood T cell repertoires in COVID-19. Study-wide background: Acute and convalescent COVID-19 specimens originated in the United States, Italy and Spain.

Produced via immunoSEQ multiplex PCR; TCRdb's table is partial and in-frame only. Altogether approximately 99,000 clones are present, around 86% being singletons, with the ten largest covering approximately 4.1%. This CDR3 contains 12 residues. Trimming removed 3 bases at V and 4 bases at J, with 8 bases between. Germline CDR1 reads SGHTS; CDR2 reads YDEGEE. The TCR comes from a woman aged 70-85 years with acute or convalescent COVID-19. Sequences were obtained from peripheral blood. The gene calls are TRBV5-8 and TRBJ2-7; D is ambiguous. The CDR3 region is CASSSFEYEQYV. The CDR3 bases are TGTGCCAGCAGCTCGTTCGAGTACGAGCAGTACGTC.